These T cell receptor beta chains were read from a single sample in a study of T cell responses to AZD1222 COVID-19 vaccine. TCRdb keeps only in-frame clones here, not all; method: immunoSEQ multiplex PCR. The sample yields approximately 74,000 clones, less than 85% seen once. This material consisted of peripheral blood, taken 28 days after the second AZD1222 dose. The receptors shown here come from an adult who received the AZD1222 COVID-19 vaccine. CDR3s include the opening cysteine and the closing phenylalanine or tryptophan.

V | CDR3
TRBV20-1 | CSASFGQIYGYTF
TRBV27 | CARKDRQAHTEAFF
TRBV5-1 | CASSLTSGNPDTQYF
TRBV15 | CATSSLRGGDTQYF
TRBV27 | CASRGQGRQNQPQHF
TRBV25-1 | CATGTGRSSYEQYF
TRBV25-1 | CASSEWGQNYEQYF
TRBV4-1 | CASSHRLAAGELFF
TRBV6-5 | CASSRGQGVGQPQHF
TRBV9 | CASSVDPLAGVYNEQFF
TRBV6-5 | CASSIDSYEQYF
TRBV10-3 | CAISLAETPYEQYF
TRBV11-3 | CASHSWDKGTEAFF
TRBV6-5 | CASIKGGRETQYF
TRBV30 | CAWSGQWGTEAFF
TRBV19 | CASSNVNRGIEQFF
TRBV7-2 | CASSPSGGTQETQYF